The next 3 T cell receptor beta chains were all read from a single sample in a study of shared clonotypes between healthy human individuals. The data were produced by immunoSEQ multiplex PCR, yet TCRdb's version contains in-frame clones alone and is incomplete. The sample has about 490,000 clones, 81% seen once; the top ten hold roughly an eighth. Specimen: PBMCs. These TCRs come from a woman between 35 and 50 years old in good health. Some clones in this sample may be carry-over from other donors' samples.

This clone has a single count. The rearrangement links TRBV11-1 to TRBJ2-7; D remains unclear. V lost 1 base, J lost 0 bases, and 10 bases lay in between. This CDR3 is 15 amino acids long. Per the germline V gene, CDR1 is SGHAT and CDR2 is FQDESV (reference sequence). The CDR3 nucleotides read TGTGCCAGCAGCTTAGGTCATAGGAGCTCCTACGAGCAGTACTTC. Protein sequence: CASSLGHRSSYEQYF.

The chain has TRBV2 and TRBJ2-5, with TRBD1 matching over 7 bases. This CDR3 has 13 amino acids. The germline CDR1 and CDR2 sequences are SNHLY and FYNNEI. With 5 bases clipped from V and 4 bases from J, the junction kept 4 bases outside the gene matches. CDR3 nucleotides: TGTGCCAGCAGTACCGGGACAGCAGAGACCCAGTACTTC. Translation: CASSTGTAETQYF.

The chain is built from TRBV28 and TRBJ1-5; no firm D call. The V and J ends lost 1 base and 5 bases respectively, with 9 bases between them. Per germline, CDR1 MDHEN and CDR2 SYDVKM. There are 14 residues in the CDR3. The CDR3 region is CASSLYSDYQPQHF. In DNA, the CDR3 is TGTGCCAGCAGTTTATACAGCGACTATCAGCCCCAGCATTTT. The full variable domain, rest sourced from reference TRBV28 and TRBJ1-5, is DVKVTQSSRYLVKRTGEKVFLECVQDMDHENMFWYRQDPGLGLRLIYFSYDVKMKEKGDIPEGYSVSREKKERFSLILESASTNQTSMYLCASSLYSDYQPQHFGDGTRLSIL.